These 11 T cell receptor beta chains came from one sample sequenced in a study of blood T cell repertoires in COVID-19. The assay was immunoSEQ multiplex PCR, and TCRdb's table has in-frame clones only and misses some. This table holds some 100,000 clones, over 75% found once. The sequenced material came from peripheral blood. The origin of the receptors is a woman aged 50 to 65 with acute or convalescent COVID-19.

The V call is TRBV7-8, the J call TRBJ2-5, with a tentative D call TRBD2 (6 bases). Trimming pared 1 base from V and 4 bases from J, leaving 13 bases between. Per the germline V gene, CDR1 is SGHVS and CDR2 is FQNEAQ. CDR3 length equals 15 residues. The CDR3, as DNA: TGTGCCAGCAGCTTAGGGGGGACGGAGGGAGAGACCCAGTACTTC. It codes for CASSLGGTEGETQYF.

This chain uses TRBV6-6 with TRBJ1-3, with D maybe TRBD1 (6 bases). Germline lookup yields CDR1 MNHNY and CDR2 SVGAGI (reference sequence). V was trimmed by 6 bases and J by 3 bases, leaving 12 bases between them. The CDR3 contains 14 residues. This CDR3 reads CASRAGVVGNTIYF. CDR3 coding DNA: TGTGCCAGCAGGGCAGGGGTAGTTGGAAACACCATATATTTT.

This clone turned up a few times. The chain has TRBV19 and TRBJ1-4; perhaps TRBD1 as D (6 bases). The germline V gene encodes CDR1 LNHDA and CDR2 SQIVND (reference sequence). This CDR3 is built from 13 residues. V was clipped by 9 bases and J by 8 bases, with 16 bases between them. For the CDR3, the DNA is TGTGCCAGCCAACAGGGATCGGAAGAAAAACTGTTTTTT. Its protein is CASQQGSEEKLFF. Full variable domain (rest looked up from reference TRBV19 and TRBJ1-4): DGGITQSPKYLFRKEGQNVTLSCEQNLNHDAMYWYRQDPGQGLRLIYYSQIVNDFQKGDIAEGYSVSREKKESFPLTVTSAQKNPTAFYLCASQQGSEEKLFFGSGTQLSVL.

The V call is TRBV3-1 (or the pseudogene TRBV3-2), the J call TRBJ1-2; tentatively, D is TRBD1 (6 bases). This CDR3 has 15 residues. V was trimmed by 5 bases and J by 3 bases, leaving 16 bases between them. The germline CDR1 and CDR2 sequences are LGHDT and YNNKEL (reference sequence). CDR3 nucleotide sequence: TGTGCCAGCAGCTCGGGGAGGGGGAGGGACTATGGCTACACCTTC. The encoded protein is CASSSGRGRDYGYTF.

The V call is TRBV5-6, the J call TRBJ2-7; 8 bases align to TRBD1. The CDR3 runs 16 residues. CDR1 SGHDT and CDR2 YYEEEE come from the germline V gene. The J segment lost 4 bases and the V segment lost 0 bases, leaving 9 bases of the junction unmatched. CDR3 amino acids: CASSLGGRGRRYEQYF. CDR3 DNA: TGTGCCAGCAGCTTGGGTGGCAGGGGGCGGCGGTACGAGCAGTACTTC. The variable domain in full, with the rest retrieved from reference TRBV5-6 and TRBJ2-7, is DAGVTQSPTHLIKTRGQQVTLRCSPKSGHDTVSWYQQALGQGPQFIFQYYEEEERQRGNFPDRFSGHQFPNYSSELNVNALLLGDSALYLCASSLGGRGRRYEQYFGPGTRLTVT.

The chain combines TRBV28 with TRBJ2-7; a possible D gene is TRBD1 (5 bases). The CDR3 covers 12 residues. Trimming removed 8 bases from V and 6 bases from J, with 14 bases in between. CDR1 is MDHEN and CDR2 is SYDVKM in the germline V gene. The CDR3 coding sequence is TGTGCCAGCTCCCCCGGCCAGGGCGAGCAGTACTTC. It encodes CASSPGQGEQYF.

This rearrangement joins TRBV5-4 to TRBJ2-2; 11 nucleotides line up with TRBD2. This CDR3 contains 16 residues. The germline CDR1 and CDR2 sequences are SGHNT and YYREEE (reference sequence). The V and J ends lost 3 bases and 7 bases, in that order; junction bases with no gene match: 8. The CDR3 region has the DNA TGTGCCAGCAGCTCCCTAGCGGGGGGTAGAGGCGGGGAGCTGTTTTTT. Protein: CASSSLAGGRGGELFF.

The J gene is TRBJ1-2, the V gene TRBV7-3, with 9 bases fitting TRBD1. CDR1 is SGHTA and CDR2 is FQGTGA in the germline V gene. The CDR3 has 15 amino acids. The V gene end was trimmed by 5 bases and the J gene end by 2 bases; junction bases not matched to a gene: 6. Written as DNA, the CDR3 is TGTGCCAGCAGCCCCGGACAGGGGTTCAACTATGGCTACACCTTC. Translation: CASSPGQGFNYGYTF.

The chain carries TRBV5-1 and TRBJ2-1; 9 bases match TRBD2. Germline V lookup: CDR1 SGHRS, CDR2 YFSETQ. The V segment lost 1 base and the J segment 8 bases; nucleotides outside the gene matches: 7. The CDR3 loop spans 15 amino acids. The CDR3 here is CASSLTRGGHDEQFF. In DNA form, the CDR3 reads TGCGCCAGCAGCTTGACGCGGGGGGGCCATGATGAGCAGTTCTTC.

This clone has a handful of counts. The chain combines TRBV5-1 with TRBJ1-6, with TRBD1 as a possible D gene (6 bases). CDR1 and CDR2 from the germline V gene are SGHRS and YFSETQ. This CDR3 region has 17 residues. The V gene lost 2 bases and the J gene lost 4 bases, with 16 bases spanning the gap. The CDR3 protein is CASSLGVGQPYNSPLHF. For the CDR3, the DNA is TGCGCCAGCAGCTTAGGAGTCGGACAGCCTTATAATTCACCCCTCCACTTT.

The V and J genes are TRBV5-1 and TRBJ1-4, with TRBD1 as a possible D gene (6 bases). From germline, CDR1 is SGHRS and CDR2 YFSETQ. The CDR3 totals 14 residues. V was trimmed by 6 bases and J by 5 bases, leaving 14 bases between them. CDR3 loop: CASTSGTKNEKLFF. In nucleotides, the CDR3 is TGCGCCAGCACCTCAGGGACAAAAAATGAAAAACTGTTTTTT.